The subject of this entry is one T cell receptor beta chain. Its antigen is not identified. PCR involved 60 Vbeta and 13 Jbeta primers. Produced via immunoSEQ multiplex PCR; TCRdb's table is partial and in-frame only. The sample records about 150,000 clones, roughly 84% being singletons. The data originate from a study of cytomegalovirus exposure and HLA in healthy donors. The study's findings and limits: Investigators reported around 150 TCR beta chains as tied to cytomegalovirus. Most CMV-associated TCR beta chains were later found to appear HLA-restricted. What a later analysis showed was that several of the most significant clusters appeared linked to common viral pathogens. A highly shared variant cluster was judged a likely technical artifact.

Sequencing input: PBMCs. This TCR derives from a woman between 18 and 29 years old in good health and CMV-seronegative.

CDR3 region: CASSRQGAHNEQFF. CDR3 nucleotides: TGCGCCAGCAGCAGACAGGGGGCCCACAATGAGCAGTTCTTC. V gene TRBV5-1 combines with J gene TRBJ2-1, with 10 bases lining up with TRBD1. V gave up 4 bases and J gave up 5 bases; unmatched junction bases: 3. The germline V gene has CDR1 SGHRS and CDR2 YFSETQ. CDR3 length: 14 amino acids.